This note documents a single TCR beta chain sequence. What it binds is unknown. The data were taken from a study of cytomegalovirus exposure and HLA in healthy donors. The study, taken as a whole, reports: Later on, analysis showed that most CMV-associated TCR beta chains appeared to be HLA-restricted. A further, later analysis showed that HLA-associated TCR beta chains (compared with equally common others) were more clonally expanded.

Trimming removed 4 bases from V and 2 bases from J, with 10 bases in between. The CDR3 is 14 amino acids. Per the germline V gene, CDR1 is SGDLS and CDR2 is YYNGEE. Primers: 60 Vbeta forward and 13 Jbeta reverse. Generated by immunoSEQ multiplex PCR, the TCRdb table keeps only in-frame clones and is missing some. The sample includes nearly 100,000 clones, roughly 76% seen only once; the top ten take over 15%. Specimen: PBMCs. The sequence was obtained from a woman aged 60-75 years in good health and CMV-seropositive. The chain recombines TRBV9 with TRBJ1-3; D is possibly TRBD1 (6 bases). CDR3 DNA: TGTGCCAGCAGCCCCGACAGGCCTGGAAACACCATATATTTT. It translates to CASSPDRPGNTIYF.